This T cell receptor (beta chain) came from a study of CD8+ T cells in alopecia areata. Study-wide background: Tofacitinib treatment spanned 6 to 18 months, with 6 months off drug afterward.

TCR sequencing used cDNA made by reverse transcription of extracted RNA. Sequencing used immunoSEQ multiplex PCR; TCRdb keeps in-frame clones, though not all of them. The data contain 150,000 or so clones, around 47% of them singletons. Findings and limits, study-wide: Tissue-resident alphabeta T cells belonging to normal skin likewise get sequenced within scalp specimens.

Sorting of PBMCs yielded the CD4+ and CD8+ T cells. V lost 0 bases and J 7 bases, leaving 9 bases between the germline ends. The CDR3 extends over 14 amino acids. Germline V gene lookup returns CDR1 SNHLY and CDR2 FYNNEI. As for this clone: Antigen: not known.

This chain links TRBV2 with TRBJ2-2; D call uncertain. The clonotype comes from a human donor with alopecia areata. Sequencing input: CD4+ T cells sorted from blood. CDR3 DNA: TGTGCCAGCAGTGAAGCGAGACAACTCGGGGAGCTGTTTTTT. Amino acids: CASSEARQLGELFF.